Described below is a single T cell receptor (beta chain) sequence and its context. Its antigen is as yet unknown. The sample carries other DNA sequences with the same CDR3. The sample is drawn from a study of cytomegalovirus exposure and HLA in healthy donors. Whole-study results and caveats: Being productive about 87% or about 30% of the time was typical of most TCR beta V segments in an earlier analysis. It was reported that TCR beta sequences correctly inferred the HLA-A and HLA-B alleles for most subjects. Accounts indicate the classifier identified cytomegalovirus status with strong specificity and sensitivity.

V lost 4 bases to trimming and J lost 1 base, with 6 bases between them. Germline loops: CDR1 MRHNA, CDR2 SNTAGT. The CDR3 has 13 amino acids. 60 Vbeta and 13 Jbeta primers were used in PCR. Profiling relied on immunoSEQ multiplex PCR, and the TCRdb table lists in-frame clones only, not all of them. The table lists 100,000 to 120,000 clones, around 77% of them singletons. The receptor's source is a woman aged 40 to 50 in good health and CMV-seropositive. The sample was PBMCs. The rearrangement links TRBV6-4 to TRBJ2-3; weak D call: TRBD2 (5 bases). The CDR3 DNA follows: TGTGCCAGCAGTGTTAGCGGCACAGATACGCAGTATTTT. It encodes CASSVSGTDTQYF.